Below are 20 T cell receptor beta chains sequenced from a single sample in a study of radiotherapy plus CTLA-4 blockade in lung cancer. Clones were read by immunoSEQ multiplex PCR, and TCRdb kept only the in-frame ones, dropping some. The sample has roughly 59,000 clones, under 75% seen once. The sample consisted of peripheral blood, taken from a patient treated with radiotherapy plus ipilimumab. The receptor source for this set is a human donor with non-small cell lung cancer whose response to radiotherapy plus ipilimumab could not be evaluated.

The chain uses TRBV7-2 and TRBJ2-3, with a possible D match to TRBD2 (7 bases). Trimming shortened V by 4 bases and J by 5 bases, and 16 bases separated the two germline ends. Germline V CDR1 and CDR2: SGHTA, FQGNSA. The length of the CDR3 is 15 residues. CDR3 coding DNA: TGTGCCAGCAGCTCGACGGGGGGCGAGGTAGATACGCAGTATTTT. Encoded protein: CASSSTGGEVDTQYF.

This clone was observed a few times. V usage is TRBV28 and J usage is TRBJ1-2, with D perhaps matching TRBD1 (5 bases). The V end lost 7 bases, the J end lost 4 bases, and 16 bases lay between the germline ends. Germline CDR1 is MDHEN and CDR2 is SYDVKM. The CDR3 spans 14 residues. In DNA, the CDR3 is TGTGCCAGCACCACGCGGGGGGTCAGCTATGGCTACACCTTC. Translating gives CASTTRGVSYGYTF.

The chain uses TRBV6-1 and TRBJ1-6; a weak D match, TRBD1 (5 bases). The V gene's germline CDR1 is MNHNS and CDR2 SASEGT. The V gene lost 1 base and the J gene lost 7 bases, with 14 bases spanning the gap. The length of the CDR3 is 16 residues. CDR3 in amino acids: CASSEVGRVGNSPLHF. DNA for the CDR3: TGTGCCAGCAGTGAAGTCGGCAGGGTCGGCAATTCACCCCTCCACTTT.

The chain carries TRBV11-2 and TRBJ1-1; tentatively, D is TRBD1 (6 bases). Germline CDR1 reads SGHAT; CDR2 reads FQNNGV. Trimming stripped 6 bases from V and 4 bases from J, with 18 bases between. The CDR3 has 15 amino acids. In DNA form, the CDR3 reads TGTGCCAGCAGTCTAAGCAGGGGCGAGGGCACTGAAGCTTTCTTT. The encoded protein is CASSLSRGEGTEAFF.

This chain links TRBV27 with TRBJ2-7; 11 bases fit TRBD1. CDR3 size: 15 residues. CDR1 and CDR2 from the germline V gene are MNHEY and SMNVEV (reference sequence). Unmatched junction bases numbered 4, after V lost 6 bases and J lost 0 bases. CDR3: CASRDRGLSSYEQYF. The CDR3, as DNA: TGTGCCAGCAGGGACAGGGGGCTGAGCTCCTACGAGCAGTACTTC.

This clone appeared once. The chain couples TRBV2 to TRBJ2-7, with 9 positions matching TRBD1. Germline lookup yields CDR1 SNHLY and CDR2 FYNNEI. The CDR3 spans 15 residues. V lost 6 bases and J lost 3; bases outside the gene matches: 9. Written as DNA, the CDR3 is TGTGCCAGCAGACCCACCGGGACAGGGAACTACGAGCAGTACTTC. It encodes CASRPTGTGNYEQYF.

This clone was counted once. The chain carries TRBV9 and TRBJ2-2, with D possibly matching TRBD2 (6 bases). V lost 2 bases to trimming and J lost 2 bases, with 16 bases between them. Germline lookup yields CDR1 SGDLS and CDR2 YYNGEE. This CDR3 has 17 residues. The CDR3 sequence is CASSVFGGVFNTGELFF. The CDR3 DNA is TGTGCCAGCAGCGTCTTCGGAGGGGTCTTCAACACCGGGGAGCTGTTTTTT.

The CDR3 DNA follows: TGTGCCAGCAGCCAACAGACAGGGTCCAGCGAGCAGTACTTC. As protein: CASSQQTGSSEQYF. The rearrangement uses TRBV2 and TRBJ2-7, with 7 bases identical to TRBD1. The V gene end was trimmed by 6 bases and the J gene end by 6 bases; junction bases not matched to a gene: 11. Germline CDR1 is SNHLY and CDR2 is FYNNEI. CDR3 size: 14 residues.

CDR3 DNA sequence: TGTGCCAGCAGTTGCGTAAGACTAGCGGGAGAGGTTTCCTACGAGCAGTACTTC. It yields the protein CASSCVRLAGEVSYEQYF. The genes are TRBV6-7 and TRBJ2-5; 12 bases map to TRBD2. The J call is doubtful: the DNA matches TRBJ2-7 better. TRBV6-7 is labeled an ORF, and its function is uncertain. The CDR3 is 18 residues long.

This clone was counted only a few times. A read error likely explains this, since a far larger clone differs by one base. This chain joins TRBV4-2 and TRBJ2-7; D unresolved. V gave up 0 bases and J gave up 10 bases, with 13 bases separating them. Germline CDR1 reads LGHNA; CDR2 reads YNFKEQ. The CDR3 spans 13 residues. The CDR3 is CASSQDYSNEQYF. CDR3 in DNA: TGTGCCAGCAGCCAAGACTACAGTAATGAACAGTACTTC.

This sequence joins TRBV19 and TRBJ1-6; D might be TRBD1 (5 bases). The germline gives CDR1 LNHDA, CDR2 SQIVND (reference sequence). The CDR3 loop spans 16 amino acids. Trimming removed 0 bases from V and 9 bases from J, with 15 bases in between. The CDR3 DNA reads TGTGCCAGTAGTATAGAGGGCGGGACCGCCTTTTCACCCCTCCACTTT. The encoded protein is CASSIEGGTAFSPLHF. The full variable domain, completed using reference TRBV19 and TRBJ1-6, is DGGITQSPKYLFRKEGQNVTLSCEQNLNHDAMYWYRQDPGQGLRLIYYSQIVNDFQKGDIAEGYSVSREKKESFPLTVTSAQKNPTAFYLCASSIEGGTAFSPLHFGNGTRLTVT.

J is TRBJ2-7 and V is TRBV25-1; TRBD2 aligns across 9 bases. CDR3 length: 15 amino acids. The junction had 5 bases not matched to a gene; V was cut back by 3 bases and J by 2 bases. Per the germline V gene, CDR1 is MGHDK and CDR2 is SYGVNS. CDR3: CASSDERGATYEQYF. The CDR3 nucleotides read TGTGCCAGCAGTGATGAGCGGGGGGCAACCTACGAGCAGTACTTC.

The chain uses TRBV14 and TRBJ1-6; 8 positions agree with TRBD1. The germline V gene encodes CDR1 SGHDN and CDR2 FVKESK. The CDR3 runs to 17 residues. Trimming took 4 bases from V and 9 from J; bases not matched to a gene: 14. CDR3 nucleotides: TGTGCCAGCAGCCCAGAACCGGGACAGGTCCCCCCTTCACCCCTCCACTTT. Its translation: CASSPEPGQVPPSPLHF.

V gene TRBV4-3 combines with J gene TRBJ2-3, with TRBD2 matching 7 bases. The CDR3 totals 16 residues. The germline V gene encodes CDR1 LGHNA and CDR2 YSLEER. The V and J ends lost 0 bases and 5 bases, in that order; junction bases with no gene match: 8. The CDR3 DNA is TGCGCCAGCAGCCAAGAGGGGAGGGGAGTGATAGATACGCAGTATTTT. Protein: CASSQEGRGVIDTQYF.

V gene TRBV6-1 combines with J gene TRBJ2-3; no clear D gene. The germline CDR1 and CDR2 sequences are MNHNS and SASEGT. The CDR3 length is 13 residues. V lost 2 bases and J 2 bases, leaving 5 bases between the germline ends. DNA for the CDR3: TGTGCCAGCAGTGAACCCAACACAGATACGCAGTATTTT. Protein product: CASSEPNTDTQYF.

The chain joins TRBV9 to TRBJ2-5, with a tentative D call TRBD1 (7 bases). The CDR3 loop spans 18 amino acids. The germline V gene has CDR1 SGDLS and CDR2 YYNGEE. V shed 0 bases and J shed 1 base, with 19 bases lying between them. CDR3 sequence: CASSVVILRRDSQETQYF. The CDR3 DNA sequence: TGTGCCAGCAGCGTAGTTATCTTGAGGCGGGACAGCCAAGAGACCCAGTACTTC.

A single count supports this clone. J is TRBJ2-1 and V is TRBV11-2; TRBD1 matches at 9 bases. Trimming at V came to 3 bases and at J to 7 bases, leaving 7 bases not matched to a gene. Germline loops: CDR1 SGHAT, CDR2 FQNNGV. The CDR3 runs to 15 residues. This CDR3 reads CASSFRDRGGNEQFF. The CDR3 nucleotides are TGTGCCAGCAGCTTCCGAGACAGGGGGGGTAATGAGCAGTTCTTC.

This chain uses TRBV30 with TRBJ1-3; D perhaps matches TRBD1 (6 bases). CDR3 length equals 16 residues. V was trimmed by 2 bases and J by 0 bases, leaving 14 bases between them. Germline values: CDR1 GTSNPN, CDR2 SVGIG (reference sequence). The CDR3 bases are TGTGCCTGGAGTCAAGGACAGAGCAGCTCTGGAAACACCATATATTTT. It is translated as CAWSQGQSSSGNTIYF.

The chain couples TRBV19 to TRBJ2-3, with 10 bases identical to TRBD1. V lost 10 bases to trimming and J lost 1 base; unmatched junction nucleotides: 5. Germline V lookup: CDR1 LNHDA, CDR2 SQIVND (reference sequence). The CDR3 contains 14 residues. The CDR3 nucleotides read TGTGCCACCCGGGACAGGGGAGGCACAGATACGCAGTATTTT. Translating it yields CATRDRGGTDTQYF.

V gene TRBV6-5 combines with J gene TRBJ1-2; D gene uncertain. The germline CDR1 and CDR2 sequences are MNHEY and SVGAGI. Between the trimmed V and J ends, which lost 1 base and 1 base, there was a span of 7 bases. CDR3 length: 14 residues. CDR3 sequence (DNA): TGTGCCAGCAGTTACTTCAACAGTAACTATGGCTACACCTTC. This gives the protein CASSYFNSNYGYTF.